This T cell receptor beta chain was sequenced for a study of cytomegalovirus exposure and HLA in healthy donors. Regarding the study as a whole: CMV antigen specificity was confirmed in vitro for a few CMV-associated chains. Earlier findings revealed that most TCR beta V segments proved productive either about 87% or about 30% of the time.

With 60 Vbeta and 13 Jbeta primers, the PCR was carried out. Sequencing was performed with immunoSEQ multiplex PCR; in TCRdb, only in-frame clones are kept and a portion is missing. The sample includes tens of thousands of clones, 70% to 80% of them seen just once. As for this clone: What it binds is not known.

The ends were cut back, 1 base at V and 6 bases at J, with 19 bases in the middle. The V gene's germline CDR1 is MGHRA and CDR2 YSYEKL. The CDR3 runs 16 residues. There were likely unrecorded immune exposures, though donors were nominally healthy when sampled. This sequence joins TRBV4-1 and TRBJ2-7, with TRBD2 as a possible D gene (5 bases). The material sequenced was PBMCs. The sequence was collected from a woman aged 50 to 65 in good health and CMV-seropositive. CDR3 sequence (DNA): TGCGCCAGCAGCCAAGTAACTACCCCCGGGGTACTCGAGCAGTACTTC. Encoded protein: CASSQVTTPGVLEQYF.